The entry below gives a single TCR beta chain sequence along with its context. These data belong to a study of blood T cell repertoires in COVID-19. Study-level background: The samples span acute and convalescent COVID-19 from the United States, Italy and Spain. PBMCs, B-cell-depleted T cells, or T cells provided the cDNA or gDNA that made up the material.

Germline V gene lookup returns CDR1 SNHLY and CDR2 FYNNEI. The V end lost 7 bases, the J end lost 1 base, and 12 bases lay between the germline ends. The CDR3 sequence is 14 residues long. Per the original methods: The authors estimated nucleated cell counts from reference gene primer amplification. Some clones are missing from TCRdb's copy, which holds only in-frame ones; the method was immunoSEQ multiplex PCR. The V and J calls and the clone size are those of that table, but D and trimming were determined from the DNA. Counted here are about 76,000 clones, 70% to 80% occurring once; the ten biggest clones make up roughly 21%.

The source of this sequence is a man aged 70-80 years with acute or convalescent COVID-19. Specimen: peripheral blood. The J gene is TRBJ2-3, the V gene TRBV2, with TRBD1 as a possible D gene (6 bases). CDR3 in amino acids: CASNPGTRTDTQYF. CDR3 coding DNA: TGTGCCAGCAACCCCGGGACACGCACAGATACGCAGTATTTT.